These 2 T cell receptor beta chains came from one sample sequenced in a study of T cell responses to AZD1222 COVID-19 vaccine. The protocol was immunoSEQ multiplex PCR, while the TCRdb copy is restricted to in-frame clones and leaves out a portion. The table has around 160,000 clones, about 90% seen once. Sequences were derived from peripheral blood, sampled on day 0 of AZD1222 vaccination. These receptors originate from an adult in good health.

The chain recombines TRBV4-2 with TRBJ2-3; 13 bases match TRBD2. Germline V gives CDR1 LGHNA, CDR2 YNFKEQ. This CDR3 contains 17 residues. J was trimmed by 2 bases and V by 4 bases; bases with no gene match: 6. This CDR3 reads CASSPRLAGGNTDTQYF. As DNA, the CDR3 is TGTGCCAGCAGCCCCCGACTAGCGGGGGGAAACACAGATACGCAGTATTTT.

This chain connects TRBV4-2 to TRBJ2-3; 8 bases match TRBD2. Germline V gives CDR1 LGHNA, CDR2 YNFKEQ. J was trimmed by 3 bases and V by 6 bases; bases with no gene match: 8. The CDR3 extends over 15 amino acids. The CDR3 nucleotides read TGTGCCAGCAGACAAAGCGCGGGGGGTACAGATACGCAGTATTTT. Amino acid sequence: CASRQSAGGTDTQYF.